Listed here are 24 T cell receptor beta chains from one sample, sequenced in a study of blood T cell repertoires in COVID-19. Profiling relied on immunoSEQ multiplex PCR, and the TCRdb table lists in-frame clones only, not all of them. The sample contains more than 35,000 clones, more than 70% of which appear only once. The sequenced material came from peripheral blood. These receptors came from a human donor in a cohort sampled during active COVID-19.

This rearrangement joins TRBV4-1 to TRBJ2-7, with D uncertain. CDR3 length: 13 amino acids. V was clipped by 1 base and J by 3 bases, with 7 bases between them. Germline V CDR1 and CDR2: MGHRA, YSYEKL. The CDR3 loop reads CASSQASGYEQYF. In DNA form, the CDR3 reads TGCGCCAGCAGCCAAGCTTCCGGCTACGAGCAGTACTTC.

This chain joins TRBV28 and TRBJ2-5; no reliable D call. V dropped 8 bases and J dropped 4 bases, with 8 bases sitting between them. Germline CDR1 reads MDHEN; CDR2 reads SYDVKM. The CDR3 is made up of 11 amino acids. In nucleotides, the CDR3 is TGTGCCAGCGCAGTCACAGAGACCCAGTACTTC. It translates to CASAVTETQYF. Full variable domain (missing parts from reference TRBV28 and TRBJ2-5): DVKVTQSSRYLVKRTGEKVFLECVQDMDHENMFWYRQDPGLGLRLIYFSYDVKMKEKGDIPEGYSVSREKKERFSLILESASTNQTSMYLCASAVTETQYFGPGTRLLVL.

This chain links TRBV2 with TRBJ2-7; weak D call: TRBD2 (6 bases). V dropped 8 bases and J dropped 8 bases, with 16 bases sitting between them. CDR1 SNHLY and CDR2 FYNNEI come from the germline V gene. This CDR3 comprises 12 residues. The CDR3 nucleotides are TGTGCCAGCGGAGAGGCGGGGCCACAGCAGTACTTC. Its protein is CASGEAGPQQYF.

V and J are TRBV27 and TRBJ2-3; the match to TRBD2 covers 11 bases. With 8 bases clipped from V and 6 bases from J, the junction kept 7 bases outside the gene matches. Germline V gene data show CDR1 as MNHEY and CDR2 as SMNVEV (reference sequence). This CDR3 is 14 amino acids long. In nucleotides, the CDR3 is TGTGCCAGCGCAGTAGCGGGGGGGCCGGATACGCAGTATTTT. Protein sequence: CASAVAGGPDTQYF.

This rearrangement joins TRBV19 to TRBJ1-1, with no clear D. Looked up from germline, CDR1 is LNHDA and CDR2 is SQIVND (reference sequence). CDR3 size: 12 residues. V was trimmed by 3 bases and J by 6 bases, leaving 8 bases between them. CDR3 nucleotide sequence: TGTGCCAGTAGTATCGGAGTAGCTGAAGCTTTCTTT. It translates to CASSIGVAEAFF.

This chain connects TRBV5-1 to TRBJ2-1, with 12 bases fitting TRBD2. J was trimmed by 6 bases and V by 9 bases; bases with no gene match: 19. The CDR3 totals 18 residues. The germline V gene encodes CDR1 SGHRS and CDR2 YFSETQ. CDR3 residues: CANSGLAGILEVGNEQFF. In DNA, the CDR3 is TGCGCCAACTCCGGACTAGCGGGGATTCTTGAGGTCGGCAATGAGCAGTTCTTC. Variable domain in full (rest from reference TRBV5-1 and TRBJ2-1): KAGVTQTPRYLIKTRGQQVTLSCSPISGHRSVSWYQQTPGQGLQFLFEYFSETQRNKGNFPGRFSGRQFSNSRSEMNVSTLELGDSALYLCANSGLAGILEVGNEQFFGPGTRLTVL.

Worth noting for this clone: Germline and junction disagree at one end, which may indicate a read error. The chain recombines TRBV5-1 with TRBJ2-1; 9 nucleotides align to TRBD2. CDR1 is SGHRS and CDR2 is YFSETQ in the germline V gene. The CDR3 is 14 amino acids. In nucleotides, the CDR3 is TGCGCCAGCAGCTTGGTGGGGACTAGCTCCCTGCCCGTCTTC. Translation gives CASSLVGTSSLPVF.

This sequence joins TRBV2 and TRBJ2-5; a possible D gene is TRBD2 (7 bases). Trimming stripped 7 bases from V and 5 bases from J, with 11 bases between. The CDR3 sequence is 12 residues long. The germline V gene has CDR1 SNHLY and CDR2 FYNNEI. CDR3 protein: CASTGGGETQYF. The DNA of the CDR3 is TGTGCCAGCACGGGGGGCGGTGAGACCCAGTACTTC.

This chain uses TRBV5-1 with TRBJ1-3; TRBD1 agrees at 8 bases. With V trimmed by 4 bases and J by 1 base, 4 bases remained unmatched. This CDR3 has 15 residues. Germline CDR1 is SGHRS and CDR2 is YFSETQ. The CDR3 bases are TGCGCCAGCAGCCAGACAGGGGTATCTGGAAACACCATATATTTT. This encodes CASSQTGVSGNTIYF.

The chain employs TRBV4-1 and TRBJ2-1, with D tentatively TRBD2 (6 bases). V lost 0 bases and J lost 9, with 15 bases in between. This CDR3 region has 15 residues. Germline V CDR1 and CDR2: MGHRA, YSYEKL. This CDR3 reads CASSQDPGPGSEQFF. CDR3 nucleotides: TGCGCCAGCAGCCAAGATCCAGGGCCCGGGAGTGAGCAGTTCTTC.

This CDR3 reads CASSPDFSGNTIYF. The CDR3 DNA is TGTGCCAGCAGTCCAGACTTCTCTGGAAACACCATATATTTT. This sequence joins TRBV28 and TRBJ1-3; D is unclear. V was clipped by 5 bases and J by 0 bases, with 8 bases between them. Germline V gene data show CDR1 as MDHEN and CDR2 as SYDVKM. The CDR3 has 14 amino acids.

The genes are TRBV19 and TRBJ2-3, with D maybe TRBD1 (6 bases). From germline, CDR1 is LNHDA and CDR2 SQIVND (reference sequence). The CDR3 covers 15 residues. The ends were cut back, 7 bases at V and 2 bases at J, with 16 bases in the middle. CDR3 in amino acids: CASTPEQGYTDTQYF. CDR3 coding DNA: TGTGCCAGTACCCCCGAACAGGGATACACAGATACGCAGTATTTT.

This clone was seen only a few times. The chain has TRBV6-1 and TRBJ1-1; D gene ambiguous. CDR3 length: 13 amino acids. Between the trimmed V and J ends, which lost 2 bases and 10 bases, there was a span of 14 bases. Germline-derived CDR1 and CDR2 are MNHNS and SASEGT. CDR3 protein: CASSEYLTSGAFF. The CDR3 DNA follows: TGTGCCAGCAGTGAATACTTGACCAGCGGAGCTTTCTTT.

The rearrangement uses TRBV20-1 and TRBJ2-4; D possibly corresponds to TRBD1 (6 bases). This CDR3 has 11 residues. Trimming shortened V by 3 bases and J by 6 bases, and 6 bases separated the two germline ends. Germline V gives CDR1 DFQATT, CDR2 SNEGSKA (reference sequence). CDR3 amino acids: CSASRGNIQYF. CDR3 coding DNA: TGCAGTGCTAGCAGGGGAAACATTCAGTACTTC.

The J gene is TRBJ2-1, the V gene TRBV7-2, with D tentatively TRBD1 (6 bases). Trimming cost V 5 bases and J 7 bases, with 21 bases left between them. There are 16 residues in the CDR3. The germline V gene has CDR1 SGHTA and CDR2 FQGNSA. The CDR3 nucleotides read TGTGCCAGCAGCCCAAGGGCAGGGGCCCAAGGGAATGAGCAGTTCTTC. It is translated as CASSPRAGAQGNEQFF.

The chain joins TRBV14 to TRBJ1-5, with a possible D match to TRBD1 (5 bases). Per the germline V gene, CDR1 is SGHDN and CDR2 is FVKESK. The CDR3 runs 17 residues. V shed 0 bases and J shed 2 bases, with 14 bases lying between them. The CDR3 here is CASSQDRSGPCNQPQHF. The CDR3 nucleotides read TGTGCCAGCAGCCAAGATCGTTCAGGGCCTTGCAATCAGCCCCAGCATTTT. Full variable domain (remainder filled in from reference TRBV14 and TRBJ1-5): EAGVTQFPSHSVIEKGQTVTLRCDPISGHDNLYWYRRVMGKEIKFLLHFVKESKQDESGMPNNRFLAERTGGTYSTLKVQPAELEDSGVYFCASSQDRSGPCNQPQHFGDGTRLSIL.

The CDR3 DNA is TGCGCCAGCAGCTTGGCAGGGGGCGGCGGGGAGCTGTTTTTT. Its translation: CASSLAGGGGELFF. The gene calls are TRBV5-1 and TRBJ2-2; 8 bases are a match to TRBD1. Losses at the gene ends were 0 bases for V and 7 bases for J; bases not matched to a gene: 2. Germline CDR1 SGHRS, CDR2 YFSETQ. The CDR3 spans 14 residues.

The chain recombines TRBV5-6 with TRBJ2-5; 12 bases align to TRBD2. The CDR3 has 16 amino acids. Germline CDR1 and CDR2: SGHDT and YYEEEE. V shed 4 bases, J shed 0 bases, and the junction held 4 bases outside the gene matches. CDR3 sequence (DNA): TGTGCCAGCAGCCTCGGACTAGCGGGGAACCAAGAGACCCAGTACTTC. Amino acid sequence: CASSLGLAGNQETQYF.

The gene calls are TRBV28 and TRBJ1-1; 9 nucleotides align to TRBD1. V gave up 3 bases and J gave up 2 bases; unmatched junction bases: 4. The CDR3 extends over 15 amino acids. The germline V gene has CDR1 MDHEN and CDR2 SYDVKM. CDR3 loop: CASSFPGQGNTEAFF. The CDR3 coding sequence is TGTGCCAGCAGTTTTCCGGGACAGGGTAACACTGAAGCTTTCTTT.

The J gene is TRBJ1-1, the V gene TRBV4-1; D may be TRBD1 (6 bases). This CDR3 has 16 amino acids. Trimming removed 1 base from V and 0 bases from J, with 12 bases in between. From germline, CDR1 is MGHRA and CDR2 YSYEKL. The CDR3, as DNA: TGCGCCAGCAGCCAAGTAGGGGGACCTATGAACACTGAAGCTTTCTTT. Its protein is CASSQVGGPMNTEAFF.

The CDR3, as DNA: TGCGCCAGCAGCGCACCTCCGGGACAGGGTGGGGAGACCCAGTACTTC. The encoded protein is CASSAPPGQGGETQYF. The gene calls are TRBV5-1 and TRBJ2-5; 9 bases match TRBD1. The V segment lost 4 bases and the J segment 5 bases; nucleotides outside the gene matches: 12. The CDR3 consists of 16 residues. Germline V gene data show CDR1 as SGHRS and CDR2 as YFSETQ.

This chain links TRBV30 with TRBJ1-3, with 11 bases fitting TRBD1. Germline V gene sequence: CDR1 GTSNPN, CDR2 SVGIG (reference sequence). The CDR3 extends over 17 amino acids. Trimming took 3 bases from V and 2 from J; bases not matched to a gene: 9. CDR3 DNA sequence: TGTGCCTGGAGAAGGACAGGGGGCGCATCGGCTGGAAACACCATATATTTT. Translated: CAWRRTGGASAGNTIYF.

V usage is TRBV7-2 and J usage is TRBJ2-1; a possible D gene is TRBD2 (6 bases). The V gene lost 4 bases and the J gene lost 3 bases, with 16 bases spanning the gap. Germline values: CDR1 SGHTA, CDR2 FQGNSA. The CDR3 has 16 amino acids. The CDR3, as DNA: TGTGCCAGCAGCTCGAATAAGGGACTCCACTACAATGAGCAGTTCTTC. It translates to CASSSNKGLHYNEQFF.

The CDR3 coding sequence is TGTGCCAGCAGCTCCTTGACTAGAAAGAACACCGGGGAGCTGTTTTTT. It encodes CASSSLTRKNTGELFF. V usage is TRBV3-1 (or the pseudogene TRBV3-2) and J usage is TRBJ2-2; perhaps TRBD2 as D (6 bases). This CDR3 is 16 amino acids long. V lost 5 bases, J lost 1 base, and 14 bases lay in between. Germline V gene lookup returns CDR1 LGHDT and CDR2 YNNKEL (reference sequence).